This T cell receptor beta chain was captured by sequencing in a study of response to subunit inactivated influenza vaccine. Each CDR3 protein is one row after TCRdb ran MiXCR on the RT-PCR reads. Seen here are hundreds of thousands of distinct CDR3 sequences, roughly 13% observed once, and the top ten hold around 6.5%. This clonotype was seen only a few times. Its matching antigen is unknown. Germline CDR1 is DFQATT and CDR2 is SNEGSKA (reference sequence). CDR3 length: 17 residues. Trimming cost V 6 bases and J 0 bases; bases outside gene matches: 14. Points from the study as a whole: Authors suggested each seasonal influenza vaccination recruits few new T cells.

The sequence came from a man aged 50-59 years who received an inactivated influenza vaccine. V gene TRBV20-1 combines with J gene TRBJ2-7, with TRBD1 matching 10 bases. Sequencing was performed on PBMCs from blood, taken around 14 days before vaccination. This CDR3 is CSATGTGDVSSSYEQYF. The CDR3 DNA is TGCAGTGCCACCGGGACAGGGGATGTTTCGAGCTCCTACGAGCAGTACTTC.